This T cell receptor beta chain was captured by sequencing in a study of cytotoxic CD8 clonotypes in ibrutinib-treated CLL (dated by TCRdb to the early 2020s). For the wider study: The cohort included roughly 15 treatment-naive and roughly 10 relapsed/refractory patients; roughly 17 were IGHV unmutated. Responses were partial in 24 patients and complete in 2; after median 68 months follow-up, 14 stayed in remission and around 12 progressed. Response samples were obtained after a median of around 11 months of treatment, with a range of roughly 6 to 36 months. On average, each sample had 255,043 productive templates and approximately 100,000 productive rearrangements. Of the 86 people in the trial, around 25 had longitudinal samples available. Cryopreserved peripheral blood mononuclear cells were collected at three points: before therapy, at response, and at either sustained remission or disease progression. Every sample from remission and from progressive disease was obtained while the patients were still on ibrutinib. Points the paper makes about the study in general: At ibrutinib response clonality went up, during sustained remission it held steady, and at progression it dropped back toward baseline. Baseline clonality was found to be higher than that of age-matched healthy donors and was strongly correlated with circulating CD8+ T-cell counts. Public clonotypes were rare and either shrank or stayed stable during treatment, and the rise in clonality at ibrutinib response reflected expansion of private clonotypes. Lymph node repertoires were not examined, and the timing of sampling was not matched between patients in sustained remission and those whose disease progressed.

On a MiSeq, deep resolution sequencing aimed for a depth between 1 in 1 million and 1 in 200,000 T cells, with each clonotype covered about 9.2x on average. The immunoSEQ hsTCRB Kit was used to generate TCR beta libraries. On the study's bioinformatics: The data were analyzed with ImmunoSEQ Analyzer and ImmunoSEQ Data Assistant, and V, D and J gene assignments followed IMGT definitions. Clonality, which ranges from 0 to 1, was calculated as one minus the normalized Shannon entropy of productive rearrangement frequencies. Only overrepresented clonotypes making up at least 0.05% of the repertoire of each patient were included in the public clonotype analysis. Repertoires from some twelve age-matched healthy donors in immuneACCESS were used as clonality controls. TCRdb mirrors the immuneACCESS table, restricted to in-frame sequences. Some clones are absent from its copies; in checked studies, under half trace to an unresolved V gene, and the reason for the others is unknown. V and J calls and clone size come straight from that table; D and trimming were deduced from the DNA. Recorded for this sample are roughly 76,000 clones; 80% of them occurred a single time. 7.5% to 8% of the sample lies in the top ten.

With regard to this clone: The antigen this receptor binds is unknown. The input lacks base qualities; no much larger clone sits a single base away.

Based on the germline V gene (reference sequence), the CDR1 and CDR2 sequences are MNHEY and SMNVEV. The germline ends are 15 bases apart after V is trimmed by 4 bases and J by 6 bases. From its cysteine to its phenylalanine, the CDR3 spans 14 amino acids. Solely the CDR3 DNA is kept, with 42 bases framed from the first base. Reading the label with the study, this specimen's time point is: progressive disease on ibrutinib. For TCR beta library preparation, around 2 micrograms of genomic DNA were isolated from cryopreserved PBMCs. High-throughput TCR beta sequencing was performed on longitudinal blood samples from CLL patients receiving ibrutinib monotherapy. Patients were enrolled in a phase 2 open-label single-center ibrutinib monotherapy trial.

The V and J genes are TRBV27 and TRBJ1-2; there is no confident call for the D gene. This clonotype was sampled from a human donor with chronic lymphocytic leukemia. This sample comprised PBMCs, obtained at disease progression, from a patient treated with ibrutinib. CDR3 protein: CASSSQQKSDGYTF. The nucleotide sequence is TGTGCCAGCAGTTCACAACAGAAAAGCGATGGCTACACCTTC.